A single sample is the source of the 30 T cell receptor beta chains below, sequenced in a study of CD8+ T cells in alopecia areata listed by TCRdb under 2018. The method behind the library was the immunoSEQ multiplex PCR assay. To provide template for TCR sequencing, every sample had RNA extracted and reverse transcribed into cDNA. This is the immuneACCESS table as TCRdb keeps it, with only in-frame sequences that have V and J called. A part of the clones is gone; compared with another copy, unresolved V genes explain less than half, and the rest is unexplained. The sample profile shows roughly 150,000 clones; roughly 54% of them were found once. 15% to 20% of the sample comes from the top ten. Taken with the paper, the label for time point translates to: less than five weeks on oral tofacitinib. Per the publication, the treatment or condition label means: oral pan-JAK inhibitor, 5-10 mg twice daily.

The source was CD8+ T cells sorted from blood, collected at week 4, from a patient treated with tofacitinib. The receptor set was obtained from a human donor with alopecia areata.

The V call is TRBV5-6, the J call TRBJ2-7; D not certain. Germline CDR1 SGHDT, CDR2 YYEEEE. Trimming removed 1 base from V and 2 bases from J, with 10 bases in between. The CDR3 is 14 residues long. The CDR3 is CASSLQWVTYEQYF. The CDR3 nucleotides are TGTGCCAGCAGCTTGCAATGGGTAACCTACGAGCAGTACTTC.

The DNA of the CDR3 is TGTGCCAGCAGTGTCTCCGGGACACACTATGGCTACACCTTC. This translates into CASSVSGTHYGYTF. The rearrangement uses TRBV25-1 and TRBJ1-2, with D possibly matching TRBD1 (6 bases). This CDR3 spans 14 amino acids. The ends were cut back, 4 bases at V and 3 bases at J, with 12 bases in the middle. The V gene's germline CDR1 is MGHDK and CDR2 SYGVNS.

This clone was detected a few times. This chain connects TRBV7-9 to TRBJ2-5; 11 bases are shared with TRBD1. V dropped 1 base and J dropped 6; count of bases not matched to a gene: 4. This CDR3 is 15 amino acids long. CDR1 is SEHNR and CDR2 is FQNEAQ in the germline V gene (reference sequence). The CDR3 reads CASSLGTGGEKTQYF. CDR3 bases: TGTGCCAGCAGCTTAGGGACAGGGGGCGAGAAGACCCAGTACTTC.

The chain has TRBV7-8 and TRBJ2-5, with D possibly TRBD1 on 6 matching bases. There are 15 residues in the CDR3. Deletions cut 5 bases from V and 4 bases from J, with 17 bases between. Germline CDR1 SGHVS, CDR2 FQNEAQ. CDR3 region: CASSPDSPRGETQYF. The CDR3, as DNA: TGTGCCAGCAGCCCTGACAGCCCCAGGGGAGAGACCCAGTACTTC.

This clone was seen a few times. The genes are TRBV27 and TRBJ1-6; D is unclear. CDR3 length equals 14 residues. Trimming pared 3 bases from V and 10 bases from J, leaving 13 bases between. Germline CDR1 reads MNHEY; CDR2 reads SMNVEV (reference sequence). The CDR3 here is CASSFQALDSPLHF. In DNA form, the CDR3 reads TGTGCCAGCAGTTTTCAGGCCTTGGACTCACCCCTCCACTTT.

This rearrangement joins TRBV6-1 to TRBJ2-3, with D maybe TRBD1 (5 bases). Germline V lookup: CDR1 MNHNS, CDR2 SASEGT. Trimming pared 6 bases from V and 8 bases from J, leaving 18 bases between. The CDR3 runs to 14 residues. The CDR3 spells CASRELRKGLTQYF. CDR3 coding DNA: TGTGCCAGCAGGGAACTGAGGAAGGGGCTTACGCAGTATTTT.

The CDR3 nucleotides are TGTGCCAGCAGCGTAGAGCTAGCGGGGGCTTACAATGAGCAGTTCTTC. Translated, it gives CASSVELAGAYNEQFF. This chain uses TRBV9 with TRBJ2-1; TRBD2 aligns across 10 bases. The V gene's germline CDR1 is SGDLS and CDR2 YYNGEE. Trimming cost V 0 bases and J 4 bases; bases outside gene matches: 4. The CDR3 sequence is 16 residues long.

V usage is TRBV7-9 and J usage is TRBJ1-2; TRBD1 agrees at 12 bases. After removal of 4 bases from V and 8 bases from J, the junction contained 8 bases not matched to a gene. The CDR3 covers 15 residues. Per germline, CDR1 SEHNR and CDR2 FQNEAQ (reference sequence). CDR3 in DNA: TGTGCCAGCAGCTCCCAATCCGGGACAGGGGGCGGCTACACCTTC. Protein sequence: CASSSQSGTGGGYTF. The whole variable domain, filled in from reference TRBV7-9 and TRBJ1-2, reads DTGVSQNPRHKITKRGQNVTFRCDPISEHNRLYWYRQTLGQGPEFLTYFQNEAQLEKSRLLSDRFSAERPKGSFSTLEIQRTEQGDSAMYLCASSSQSGTGGGYTFGSGTRLTVV.

This chain connects TRBV6-5 to TRBJ2-2; D may be TRBD1 (6 bases). The CDR3 contains 15 residues. The germline CDR1 and CDR2 sequences are MNHEY and SVGAGI. V was shortened by 3 bases and J by 7 bases, with 15 bases between the two germline ends. CDR3 residues: CASSYDRSGGGELFF. DNA for the CDR3: TGTGCCAGCAGTTATGACAGGTCAGGTGGCGGGGAGCTGTTTTTT.

V is TRBV30 and J is TRBJ1-1, with D unclear. The V end was cut by 5 bases, the J end by 0 bases, with 4 bases between. Germline V gene lookup returns CDR1 GTSNPN and CDR2 SVGIG (reference sequence). The CDR3 is 11 amino acids. CDR3 nucleotides: TGTGCCTGGGAAGTGAACACTGAAGCTTTCTTT. It is translated as CAWEVNTEAFF.

J is TRBJ2-6 and V is TRBV5-6; 7 nucleotides agree with TRBD2. Germline lookup yields CDR1 SGHDT and CDR2 YYEEEE. The CDR3 runs to 16 residues. V dropped 0 bases and J dropped 6; count of bases not matched to a gene: 6. The CDR3 coding sequence is TGTGCCAGCAGCTTGGAGGGGAGGGCTGAGGCCAACGTCCTGACTTTC. Protein: CASSLEGRAEANVLTF.

The chain carries TRBV5-6 and TRBJ2-7, with no clear D. Trimming removed 6 bases from V and 3 bases from J, with 10 bases in between. The CDR3 sequence is 12 residues long. CDR1 and CDR2 (germline): SGHDT, YYEEEE. CDR3 nucleotide sequence: TGTGCCAGCAAAACCGGCTACTACGAGCAGTACTTC. Translated, it gives CASKTGYYEQYF.

This clone was picked up many times. The gene calls are TRBV6-6 and TRBJ2-7; weak D call: TRBD1 (6 bases). V was clipped by 2 bases and J by 4 bases, with 12 bases between them. This CDR3 is 14 amino acids long. Germline loops: CDR1 MNHNY, CDR2 SVGAGI (reference sequence). CDR3 sequence: CASSYATGRYEQYF. The CDR3, as DNA: TGTGCCAGCAGTTACGCGACAGGCCGTTACGAGCAGTACTTC.

This clone was seen only a few times. This chain connects TRBV6-5 to TRBJ2-7, with TRBD2 as a possible D gene (6 bases). This CDR3 is built from 13 residues. V lost 2 bases and J lost 5, with 10 bases in between. CDR1 is MNHEY, CDR2 SVGAGI, per germline. The CDR3 DNA reads as TGTGCCAGCAGTTACGCGGGAAACCACGAGCAGTACTTC. Translated, it gives CASSYAGNHEQYF.

CDR3: CSVLGTDNNQPQHF. For the CDR3, the DNA is TGCAGCGTTTTGGGGACCGATAACAATCAGCCCCAGCATTTT. The chain carries TRBV29-1 and TRBJ1-5, with D tentatively TRBD1 (5 bases). Trimming left V 5 bases short and J 3 bases short, with 14 bases between. The length of the CDR3 is 14 residues. The germline V gene encodes CDR1 SQVTM and CDR2 ANQGSEA.

The V call is TRBV11-2, the J call TRBJ2-7; D not certain. Deletions cut 1 base from V and 2 bases from J, with 6 bases between. CDR1 is SGHAT and CDR2 is FQNNGV in the germline V gene. The CDR3 spans 13 residues. The CDR3 protein is CASSLVGPYEQYF. The DNA of the CDR3 is TGTGCCAGCAGCTTAGTGGGTCCCTACGAGCAGTACTTC.

This chain uses TRBV25-1 with TRBJ2-5; no firm D call. V was pared by 2 bases and J by 4 bases, with 5 bases between. The CDR3 spans 12 residues. Germline-derived CDR1 and CDR2 are MGHDK and SYGVNS. CDR3 coding DNA: TGTGCCAGCAGTGAAGGGTTAGAGACCCAGTACTTC. It encodes CASSEGLETQYF.

The CDR3 DNA is TGTGCCACCAGCAGAGATAGGGCAGGGGAAAACTATGGCTACACCTTC. The encoded protein is CATSRDRAGENYGYTF. V and J are TRBV15 and TRBJ1-2; D is possibly TRBD1 (6 bases). CDR3 length: 16 residues. Deletions cut 0 bases from V and 2 bases from J, with 13 bases between. CDR1 LNHNV and CDR2 YYDKDF come from the germline V gene (reference sequence).

This clone was seen a few times. The rearrangement links TRBV29-1 to TRBJ2-1; 9 bases fit TRBD2. Looked up from germline, CDR1 is SQVTM and CDR2 is ANQGSEA. The trim removed 5 bases at V and 10 bases at J, leaving 15 bases unmatched. The CDR3 covers 15 residues. CDR3 DNA sequence: TGCAGCGTTTCGTCCGCGGGGGGGCCTTTTGAGGAGCAGTTCTTC. Protein sequence: CSVSSAGGPFEEQFF.

This rearrangement joins TRBV2 to TRBJ1-5; a weak D match, TRBD1 (6 bases). V lost 4 bases, J lost 1 base, and 14 bases lay in between. CDR1 SNHLY and CDR2 FYNNEI come from the germline V gene. The CDR3 runs 16 residues. The CDR3 DNA sequence: TGTGCCAGCAGTGCCGCCACAGGGAAAAGCAATCAGCCCCAGCATTTT. Protein product: CASSAATGKSNQPQHF. Combining the CDR3 with reference TRBV2 and TRBJ1-5 gives the whole variable domain EPEVTQTPSHQVTQMGQEVILRCVPISNHLYFYWYRQILGQKVEFLVSFYNNEISEKSEIFDDQFSVERPDGSNFTLKIRSTKLEDSAMYFCASSAATGKSNQPQHFGDGTRLSIL.

The chain joins TRBV4-1 to TRBJ2-5, with D unresolved. V dropped 1 base and J dropped 1 base, with 7 bases sitting between them. The CDR3 loop spans 14 amino acids. Germline CDR1 is MGHRA and CDR2 is YSYEKL. CDR3 residues: CASSQGGPQETQYF. The CDR3 DNA reads as TGCGCCAGCAGCCAAGGGGGTCCCCAAGAGACCCAGTACTTC.

This clone was counted once. The chain combines TRBV27 with TRBJ2-2; 8 bases fit TRBD2. The V gene's germline CDR1 is MNHEY and CDR2 SMNVEV (reference sequence). V was pared by 6 bases and J by 4 bases, with 7 bases of the junction left unmatched. The CDR3 consists of 15 residues. The CDR3 is CASSLASGFTGELFF. In DNA form, the CDR3 reads TGTGCCAGCAGCTTGGCTAGCGGGTTCACCGGGGAGCTGTTTTTT.

V usage is TRBV7-9 and J usage is TRBJ2-7, with TRBD1 matching over 7 bases. Per germline, CDR1 SEHNR and CDR2 FQNEAQ (reference sequence). The V and J ends lost 5 bases and 5 bases, in that order; junction bases with no gene match: 6. The CDR3 is 13 residues long. CDR3 loop: CASSERTGHEQYF. The DNA of the CDR3 is TGTGCCAGCAGCGAAAGGACAGGTCACGAGCAGTACTTC.

The chain joins TRBV30 to TRBJ1-2; the D is unclear. Deletions cut 0 bases from V and 2 bases from J, with 10 bases between. CDR3 length: 14 residues. The V gene's germline CDR1 is GTSNPN and CDR2 SVGIG (reference sequence). The CDR3 region is CAWSVTEPNYGYTF. CDR3 DNA: TGTGCCTGGAGTGTAACAGAACCCAACTATGGCTACACCTTC.

This clone was counted a few times. DNA for the CDR3: TGTGCCGGATCTTGGGGAGGCGAGCAGTACTTC. Translation: CAGSWGGEQYF. The genes are TRBV30 and TRBJ2-7; a possible D gene is TRBD2 (6 bases). Trimming took off 8 bases at V and 6 bases at J, with 14 bases between the two ends. The germline V gene encodes CDR1 GTSNPN and CDR2 SVGIG (reference sequence). The CDR3 extends over 11 amino acids.

V is TRBV10-1 and J is TRBJ1-1; TRBD1 matches 9 bases. Germline-derived CDR1 and CDR2 are WNHNN and SYGVQD (reference sequence). The CDR3 is 15 residues long. The V segment lost 3 bases and the J segment 3 bases; nucleotides outside the gene matches: 5. The CDR3 is CASSESTGGHTEAFF. CDR3 bases: TGCGCCAGCAGTGAATCGACAGGGGGGCACACTGAAGCTTTCTTT.

In this sample, this clone turned up once. This chain connects TRBV4-3 to TRBJ1-5, with a possible D match to TRBD1 (5 bases). There are 15 residues in the CDR3. Trimming pared 4 bases from V and 6 bases from J, leaving 16 bases between. CDR1 LGHNA and CDR2 YSLEER come from the germline V gene. As DNA, the CDR3 is TGCGCCAGCAGCCCCAGAGGAGGGGTGGGTCAGCCCCAGCATTTT. Its translation is CASSPRGGVGQPQHF.

This clone has more than one count but fewer than ten. The V gene is TRBV13, the J gene TRBJ2-1; D is unresolved. The ends were cut back, 0 bases at V and 6 bases at J, with 12 bases in the middle. Germline V lookup: CDR1 PRHDT, CDR2 FYEKMQ (reference sequence). The CDR3 totals 15 residues. The CDR3 region has the DNA TGTGCCAGCAGCTTAGGGGCCGGGCTCGGCAATGAGCAGTTCTTC. Amino acid sequence: CASSLGAGLGNEQFF.

The J gene is TRBJ2-7, the V gene TRBV4-1, with 10 bases aligning to TRBD1. V lost 5 bases and J lost 6; bases outside the gene matches: 10. Germline V lookup: CDR1 MGHRA, CDR2 YSYEKL. The CDR3 covers 15 residues. CDR3 sequence (DNA): TGCGCCAGCAGCGCGTCCCGGGACAGGGGATGCGAGCAGTACTTC. Translating gives CASSASRDRGCEQYF.

V and J are TRBV27 and TRBJ1-1; 7 nucleotides line up with TRBD1. The V gene end was trimmed by 6 bases and the J gene end by 5 bases; junction bases not matched to a gene: 6. This CDR3 spans 13 amino acids. CDR1 and CDR2 from the germline V gene are MNHEY and SMNVEV (reference sequence). The CDR3 protein is CASSRQGGTEAFF. For the CDR3, the DNA is TGTGCCAGCAGCAGACAGGGTGGGACTGAAGCTTTCTTT.